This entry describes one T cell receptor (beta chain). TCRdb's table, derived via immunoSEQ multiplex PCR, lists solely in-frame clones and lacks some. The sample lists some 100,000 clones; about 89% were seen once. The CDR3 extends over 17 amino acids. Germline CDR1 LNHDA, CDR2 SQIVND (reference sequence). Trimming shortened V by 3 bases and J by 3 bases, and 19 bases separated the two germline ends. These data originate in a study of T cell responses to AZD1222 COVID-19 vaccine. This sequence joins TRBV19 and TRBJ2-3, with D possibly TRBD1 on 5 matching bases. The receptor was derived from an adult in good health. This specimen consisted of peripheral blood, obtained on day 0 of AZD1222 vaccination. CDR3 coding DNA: TGTGCCAGTAGTATTATCTGGGTCGACAGTGATACAGATACGCAGTATTTT. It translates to CASSIIWVDSDTDTQYF.